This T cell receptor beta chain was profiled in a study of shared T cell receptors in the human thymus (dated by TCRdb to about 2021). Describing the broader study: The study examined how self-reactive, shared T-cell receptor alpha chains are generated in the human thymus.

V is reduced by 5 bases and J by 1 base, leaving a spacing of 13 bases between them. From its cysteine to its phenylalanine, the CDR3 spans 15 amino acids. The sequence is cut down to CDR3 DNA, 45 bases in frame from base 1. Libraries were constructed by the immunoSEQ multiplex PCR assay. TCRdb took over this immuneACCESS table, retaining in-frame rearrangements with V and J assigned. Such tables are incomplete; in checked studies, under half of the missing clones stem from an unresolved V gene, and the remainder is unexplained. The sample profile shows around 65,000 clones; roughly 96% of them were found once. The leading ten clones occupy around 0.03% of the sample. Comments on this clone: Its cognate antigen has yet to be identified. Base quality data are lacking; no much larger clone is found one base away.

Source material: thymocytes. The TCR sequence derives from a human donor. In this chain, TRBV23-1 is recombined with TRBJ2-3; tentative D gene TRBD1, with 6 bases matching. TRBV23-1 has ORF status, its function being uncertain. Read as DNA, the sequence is TGCGCCAGCAGTGACGGACAGTTTTGCACAGATACGCAGTATTTT. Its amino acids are CASSDGQFCTDTQYF.